This passage covers 18 T cell receptor beta chains from one sample sequenced in a study of regulatory T cells in long-lasting Graves disease (dated by TCRdb to about 2021). Per the publication, the time point label means: newly diagnosed GD, antithyroid drugs for less than 3 months. For both TCR sequencing and RNA sequencing, RNA was extracted from PBMCs in TRIzol. The method was multiplex PCR. Sequencing relied on an Illumina HiSeq 4000. iRepertoire HTBI primers and Arm-PCR amplification of CDR3 regions were used to construct TCR beta libraries. TCRdb reanalyzed the raw reads on its own, using fastp at Q25 for trimming and MiXCR for clone calling, and kept in-frame beta chains. When rows share a CDR3 protein, they turn into one entry using the most common DNA and genes. Counted in this sample were more than 300,000 distinct CDR3 sequences; about 12% of them appeared once. Approximately 17% of the sample rests with the top ten.

The sample was also reused in another study, on T cells in Graves' hyperthyroidism and ophthalmopathy.

The source was peripheral blood mononuclear cells (PBMCs), collected at new diagnosis, from a patient treated with antithyroid drugs. These receptors were taken from a woman under 30 with Graves disease. Donor details come from another sample of the same person, matched by shared clones.

In its sample, this clonotype was seen many times. V and J are TRBV12-3 or TRBV12-4 and TRBJ1-3, with D unclear. This CDR3 is 14 amino acids long. V dropped 6 bases and J dropped 4 bases, with 13 bases sitting between them. For the CDR3, the DNA is TGTGCCAGCAGGGTCGGGCGTACAGGAAACACCATATATTTT. Protein: CASRVGRTGNTIYF.

This clonotype was detected many times. The chain recombines TRBV11-2 with TRBJ1-4; D unclear. The ends were cut back, 3 bases at V and 0 bases at J, with 5 bases in the middle. The germline V gene has CDR1 SGHAT and CDR2 FQNNGV. There are 14 residues in the CDR3. In DNA, the CDR3 is TGTGCCAGCAGCTTGACGCCAACTAATGAAAAACTGTTTTTT. Its protein is CASSLTPTNEKLFF.

This sequence joins TRBV20-1 and TRBJ1-3; D ambiguous. V lost 2 bases, J lost 4 bases, and 12 bases lay in between. Per the germline V gene, CDR1 is DFQATT and CDR2 is SNEGSKA (reference sequence). The CDR3 runs 14 residues. CDR3 amino acids: CSARPPNGGNTIYF. The CDR3, as DNA: TGCAGTGCTAGACCCCCTAACGGCGGAAACACCATATATTTT.

The chain has TRBV7-9 and TRBJ1-2; D is uncertain. The germline gives CDR1 SEHNR, CDR2 FQNEAQ (reference sequence). V shed 6 bases and J shed 1 base, with 12 bases lying between them. This CDR3 spans 14 amino acids. CDR3 in amino acids: CASSVSSGNYGYTF. Written as DNA, the CDR3 is TGTGCCAGCAGTGTCTCCTCCGGTAACTATGGCTACACCTTC. The full variable domain, in which reference TRBV7-9 and TRBJ1-2 provide the parts outside the CDR3, is DTGVSQNPRHKITKRGQNVTFRCDPISEHNRLYWYRQTLGQGPEFLTYFQNEAQLEKSRLLSDRFSAERPKGSFSTLEIQRTEQGDSAMYLCASSVSSGNYGYTFGSGTRLTVV.

This rearrangement joins TRBV20-1 to TRBJ2-3; D is possibly TRBD2 (6 bases). The V gene lost 6 bases and the J gene lost 9 bases, with 13 bases spanning the gap. CDR1 and CDR2 from the germline V gene are DFQATT and SNEGSKA (reference sequence). The CDR3 loop spans 11 amino acids. CDR3 loop: CSATEEGTQYF. CDR3 DNA sequence: TGCAGTGCAACCGAGGAGGGAACGCAGTATTTT.

This clonotype was seen ten or more times. The V call is TRBV6-1, the J call TRBJ1-5, with 7 positions matching TRBD1. The germline CDR1 and CDR2 sequences are MNHNS and SASEGT. The CDR3 is made up of 17 amino acids. Trimming at V came to 0 bases and at J to 3 bases, leaving 8 bases not matched to a gene. As DNA, the CDR3 is TGTGCCAGCAGTGAAGCGCTCGGGCAGGGGGTCAATCAGCCCCAGCATTTT. Its translation is CASSEALGQGVNQPQHF.

This clonotype was found many times. The J gene is TRBJ2-7, the V gene TRBV6-1; 8 bases are a match to TRBD1. Germline V gene lookup returns CDR1 MNHNS and CDR2 SASEGT. The V segment lost 3 bases and the J segment 12 bases; nucleotides outside the gene matches: 16. The CDR3 totals 15 residues. The CDR3, as DNA: TGTGCCAGCAGTGAGGGGATGGAAAGGACAGGGAACGGGTACTTC. Translating gives CASSEGMERTGNGYF.

Comment on this clonotype: Being one base from a much bigger clone, this may be a read error. The V and J genes are TRBV5-5 and TRBJ2-5; 9 positions agree with TRBD2. The germline V gene has CDR1 SGHKS and CDR2 YYEKEE (reference sequence). The CDR3 runs to 16 residues. The CDR3 DNA is TGTGCCGGCAGCTTGGCCGCGCTAGCGGGACAAGAGACCCAGTACTTC. It is translated as CAGSLAALAGQETQYF.

This clonotype was counted ten times or more. The J gene is TRBJ2-5, the V gene TRBV7-3; TRBD1 agrees at 9 bases. The length of the CDR3 is 16 residues. The V gene end was trimmed by 5 bases and the J gene end by 1 base; junction bases not matched to a gene: 8. Germline CDR1 reads SGHTA; CDR2 reads FQGTGA. CDR3 in DNA: TGTGCCAGCAGCACGGCCGGGACAGGGCCCCAAGAGACCCAGTACTTC. Protein product: CASSTAGTGPQETQYF.

In this sample, this clonotype turned up many times. The chain carries TRBV28 and TRBJ2-7, with D possibly being TRBD2 (5 bases). This CDR3 is 12 amino acids long. Trimming took 9 bases from V and 0 from J, leaving 9 bases between them. CDR1 MDHEN and CDR2 SYDVKM come from the germline V gene. The CDR3 DNA follows: TGTGCCAGTCGGACTCGCTCCTACGAGCAGTACTTC. Its protein product is CASRTRSYEQYF.

A few counts support this clonotype. CDR3 residues: CSARETSGTDTQYF. The CDR3 DNA sequence: TGCAGTGCTAGAGAAACTAGCGGCACAGATACGCAGTATTTT. The chain joins TRBV20-1 to TRBJ2-3; 7 bases fit TRBD2. V lost 0 bases, J lost 1 base, and 1 base stayed unmatched. The CDR3 loop spans 14 amino acids. The germline V gene encodes CDR1 DFQATT and CDR2 SNEGSKA (reference sequence).

This clonotype was observed many times. This chain uses TRBV3-1 with TRBJ2-1, with TRBD2 identical over 7 bases. V shed 3 bases, J shed 4 bases, and the junction held 21 bases outside the gene matches. Looked up from germline, CDR1 is LGHDT and CDR2 is YNNKEL (reference sequence). The CDR3 runs to 20 residues. The CDR3 sequence is CASSHTDRLAQVRWYNEQFF. Written as DNA, the CDR3 is TGTGCCAGCAGCCATACCGACCGACTAGCCCAGGTTAGATGGTACAATGAGCAGTTCTTC.

This clonotype was counted a few times. The gene calls are TRBV29-1 and TRBJ2-1; D gene unclear. The V gene lost 8 bases and the J gene lost 4 bases, with 12 bases spanning the gap. CDR1 SQVTM and CDR2 ANQGSEA come from the germline V gene. CDR3 length: 12 residues. CDR3 region: CSLETGYNEQFF. CDR3 nucleotide sequence: TGCAGCCTGGAGACTGGTTACAATGAGCAGTTCTTC.

This clonotype came up many times. The V and J genes are TRBV27 and TRBJ2-1, with 9 bases matching TRBD1. V was pared by 1 base and J by 9 bases, with 10 bases of the junction left unmatched. The CDR3 has 16 residues. The V gene's germline CDR1 is MNHEY and CDR2 SMNVEV (reference sequence). The CDR3 is CASSLFGTGNGGEQFF. CDR3 DNA: TGTGCCAGCAGTTTATTCGGGACAGGGAATGGCGGTGAGCAGTTCTTC.

This clonotype was detected a few times. The chain recombines TRBV4-2 with TRBJ1-1; D is uncertain. The CDR3 contains 13 residues. The V gene's germline CDR1 is LGHNA and CDR2 YNFKEQ. V was pared by 0 bases and J by 6 bases, with 8 bases between. The CDR3 sequence is CASSQDAFAEAFF. The CDR3 nucleotides are TGTGCCAGCAGCCAAGACGCCTTCGCTGAAGCTTTCTTT.

The sample holds many counts of this clonotype. The V and J genes are TRBV6-1 and TRBJ2-1; no definite D call. Germline V lookup: CDR1 MNHNS, CDR2 SASEGT. The V end was cut by 7 bases, the J end by 0 bases, with 1 base between. This CDR3 is 11 amino acids long. The CDR3 DNA is TGTGCCAGCAACTCCTACAATGAGCAGTTCTTC. It translates to CASNSYNEQFF.

This clonotype was counted ten times or more. The chain is built from TRBV24-1 and TRBJ2-1, with 14 positions matching TRBD2. This CDR3 has 18 amino acids. V lost 2 bases to trimming and J lost 0 bases; unmatched junction nucleotides: 2. Germline CDR1 and CDR2: KGHDR and SFDVKD. The CDR3 sequence is CATSDSGLAGDSYNEQFF. Written as DNA, the CDR3 is TGTGCCACCAGTGATTCGGGACTAGCGGGAGACTCCTACAATGAGCAGTTCTTC.

This clonotype was detected a few times. The chain joins TRBV20-1 to TRBJ2-1; 8 bases are shared with TRBD2. This CDR3 is built from 16 residues. The V gene end was trimmed by 1 base and the J gene end by 2 bases; junction bases not matched to a gene: 7. CDR1 and CDR2 from the germline V gene are DFQATT and SNEGSKA (reference sequence). CDR3 nucleotides: TGCAGTGCTAGAGGTGTACGGGAGGGCGCCTACAATGAGCAGTTCTTC. Translating gives CSARGVREGAYNEQFF.